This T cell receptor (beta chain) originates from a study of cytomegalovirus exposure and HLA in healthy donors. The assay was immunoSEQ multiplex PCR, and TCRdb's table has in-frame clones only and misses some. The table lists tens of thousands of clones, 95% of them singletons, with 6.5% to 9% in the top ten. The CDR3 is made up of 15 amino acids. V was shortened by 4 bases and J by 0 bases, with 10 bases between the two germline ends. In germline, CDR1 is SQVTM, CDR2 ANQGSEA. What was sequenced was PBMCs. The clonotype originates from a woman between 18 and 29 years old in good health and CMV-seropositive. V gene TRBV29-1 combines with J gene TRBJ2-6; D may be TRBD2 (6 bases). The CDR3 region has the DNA TGCAGCGTTGGGCGGGACGCCTCTGGGGCCAACGTCCTGACTTTC. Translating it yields CSVGRDASGANVLTF.